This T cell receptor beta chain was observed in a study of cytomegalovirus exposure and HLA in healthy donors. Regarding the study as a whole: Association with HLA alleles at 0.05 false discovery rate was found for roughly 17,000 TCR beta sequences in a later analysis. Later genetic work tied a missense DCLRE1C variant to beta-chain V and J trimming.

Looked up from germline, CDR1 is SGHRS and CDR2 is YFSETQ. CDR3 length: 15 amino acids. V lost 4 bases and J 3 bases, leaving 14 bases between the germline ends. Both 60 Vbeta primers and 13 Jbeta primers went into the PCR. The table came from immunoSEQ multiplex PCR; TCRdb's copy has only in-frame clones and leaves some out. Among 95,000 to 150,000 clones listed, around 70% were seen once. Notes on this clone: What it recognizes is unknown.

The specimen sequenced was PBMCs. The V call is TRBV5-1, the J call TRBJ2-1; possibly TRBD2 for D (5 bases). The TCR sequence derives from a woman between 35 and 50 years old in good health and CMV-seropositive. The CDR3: CASSRGDKYYNEQFF. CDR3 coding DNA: TGCGCCAGCAGCCGGGGTGACAAATACTACAATGAGCAGTTCTTC.